This TCR beta chain derives from a study of T cell changes during pregnancy in multiple sclerosis. Some clones are missing from TCRdb's copy, which holds only in-frame ones; the method was immunoSEQ multiplex PCR. The sample gives under 70,000 clones, around 92% of which show up once; 1% to 1.5% is in the top ten. This CDR3 spans 13 amino acids. Germline V gene sequence: CDR1 LNHDA, CDR2 SQIVND (reference sequence). V shed 4 bases, J shed 5 bases, and the junction held 2 bases outside the gene matches. The sequencing used peripheral blood, collected after pregnancy. V usage is TRBV19 and J usage is TRBJ1-1; 9 bases line up with TRBD1. This TCR was sampled from a female donor in good health, enrolled as a control in a pregnancy study. The CDR3 DNA is TGTGCCAGTAGTACGACAGGGGGGACTGAAGCTTTCTTT. It specifies CASSTTGGTEAFF.